This T cell receptor beta chain derives from a study of cytomegalovirus exposure and HLA in healthy donors. About the research overall: A preliminary data release comprised around 85 million unique TCRs obtained from HLA-typed donors. The study, taken as a whole, reports: Analyzed later, association rates of TCRs varied across HLA loci, with DRB1 most and HLA-C fewest. The authors listed 164 TCR beta chains as cytomegalovirus-associated.

As to this clone: Its antigen is as yet unknown.

The CDR3 runs 15 residues. Unmatched junction bases numbered 7, after V lost 4 bases and J lost 2 bases. Germline loops: CDR1 SGHTA, CDR2 FQGNSA. When sampled, the donors appeared nominally healthy, though they likely had unrecorded immune exposures. In the PCR, 60 Vbeta and 13 Jbeta primers were used. Generated by immunoSEQ multiplex PCR, the TCRdb table keeps only in-frame clones and is missing some. The data show around 70,000 clones, and the top ten clones hold approximately 5%. This chain joins TRBV7-2 and TRBJ2-7; TRBD1 agrees at 8 bases. The receptor was isolated from a man aged 35 to 55 in good health and CMV-seronegative. The sample was PBMCs. The CDR3 loop reads CASSSAGTGAYEQYF. The CDR3 DNA follows: TGTGCCAGCAGCTCCGCCGGGACAGGAGCCTACGAGCAGTACTTC.